A single sample gave rise to the 30 T cell receptor beta chains below, sequenced in a study of human T cells and chemical hapten exposure. MiXCR was run by TCRdb on the RACE reads, yielding one entry per CDR3 protein. The table has approximately 400,000 distinct CDR3 sequences, 4% to 5.5% seen once. Time point defined: patch test 1, 2 weeks after DPC sensitization. Treatment of the sample: therapeutic diphenylcyclopropenone sensitization with weekly scalp DPC. Source: whole blood, taken in connection with sensitization to the hapten diphenylcyclopropenone (DPC). These receptor sequences come from a woman between 50 and 59 years old with alopecia areata. Some clones in this sample may be carry-over from other donors' samples.

The chain joins TRBV27 to TRBJ2-3; TRBD2 matches at 8 bases. In germline, CDR1 is MNHEY, CDR2 SMNVEV (reference sequence). V lost 4 bases, J lost 5 bases, and 11 bases stayed unmatched. CDR3 size: 16 residues. CDR3 coding DNA: TGTGCCAGCAGTTCATATAGCGGGGTGGGGGAAGATACGCAGTATTTT. Its protein product is CASSSYSGVGEDTQYF.

This clonotype was found many times. This sequence joins TRBV24-1 and TRBJ1-4; D not certain. Germline CDR1 is KGHDR and CDR2 is SFDVKD. The CDR3 contains 16 residues. V was pared by 2 bases and J by 8 bases, with 17 bases between. This CDR3 is CATSDSRNSGGEKLFF. The CDR3 nucleotides read TGTGCCACCAGTGATTCCAGGAACAGCGGAGGAGAAAAACTGTTTTTT.

This chain uses TRBV6-1 with TRBJ1-2; D ambiguous. Germline V gene lookup returns CDR1 MNHNS and CDR2 SASEGT. The CDR3 runs 13 residues. The V and J ends lost 10 bases and 2 bases respectively, with 14 bases between them. Here the CDR3 reads CATREQTNYGYTF. Here the CDR3 DNA reads TGTGCCACTCGGGAGCAGACAAACTATGGCTACACCTTC.

There are many counts of this clonotype. The gene calls are TRBV20-1 and TRBJ2-1; a weak D match, TRBD1 (7 bases). CDR1 and CDR2 (germline): DFQATT, SNEGSKA (reference sequence). The CDR3 has 13 amino acids. CDR3 amino acids: CSGGQSSYNEQFF. CDR3 nucleotides: TGCAGCGGGGGACAGAGCTCCTACAATGAGCAGTTCTTC.

This clonotype was found many times. The chain combines TRBV28 with TRBJ2-3, with TRBD2 matching over 8 bases. The CDR3 covers 15 residues. CDR1 MDHEN and CDR2 SYDVKM come from the germline V gene. V was pared by 5 bases and J by 4 bases, with 8 bases of the junction left unmatched. CDR3 sequence: CASSTRREGSDTQYF. The CDR3 DNA reads as TGTGCCAGCAGTACACGACGGGAGGGCTCAGATACGCAGTATTTT.

Ten or more counts support this clonotype. The gene calls are TRBV20-1 and TRBJ1-2; TRBD1 agrees at 9 bases. Germline CDR1 DFQATT, CDR2 SNEGSKA (reference sequence). This CDR3 is built from 13 residues. The V segment lost 7 bases and the J segment 4 bases; nucleotides outside the gene matches: 7. The CDR3 coding sequence is TGCAGTGTTCAGGGACAGGGCTTCTATGGCTACACCTTC. Translating it yields CSVQGQGFYGYTF.

This clonotype was detected many times. The chain combines TRBV18 with TRBJ1-4; perhaps TRBD1 as D (6 bases). The CDR3 contains 15 residues. Germline lookup yields CDR1 KGHSH and CDR2 LQKENI. The V end was cut by 5 bases, the J end by 3 bases, with 13 bases between. CDR3 DNA: TGTGCCAGCTCATCCGTACAGGGACCTAATGAAAAACTGTTTTTT. Translation: CASSSVQGPNEKLFF.

A few counts support this clonotype. This sequence joins TRBV20-1 and TRBJ2-1; 9 nucleotides line up with TRBD2. The germline V gene has CDR1 DFQATT and CDR2 SNEGSKA (reference sequence). Trimming took 2 bases from V and 4 from J; bases not matched to a gene: 12. This CDR3 spans 17 amino acids. The CDR3: CSARNSTGTSPYNEQFF. CDR3 nucleotides: TGCAGTGCTAGAAATTCCACCGGGACTAGCCCATACAATGAGCAGTTCTTC.

The chain joins TRBV20-1 to TRBJ1-5; the D is unclear. The CDR3 extends over 13 amino acids. The germline gives CDR1 DFQATT, CDR2 SNEGSKA (reference sequence). Trimming removed 1 base from V and 3 bases from J, with 7 bases in between. The CDR3 sequence is CSARADINQPQHF. The CDR3 DNA is TGCAGTGCTAGAGCAGACATCAATCAGCCCCAGCATTTT.

This clonotype has a count of ten or more. The chain recombines TRBV5-1 with TRBJ2-3, with 10 bases identical to TRBD2. This CDR3 is built from 18 residues. The germline V gene encodes CDR1 SGHRS and CDR2 YFSETQ. Unmatched junction bases numbered 9, after V lost 0 bases and J lost 2 bases. CDR3 DNA sequence: TGCGCCAGCAGCTTGGAGGGAGATAGCGGGGGGCCCACAGATACGCAGTATTTT. It yields the protein CASSLEGDSGGPTDTQYF.

This clonotype was counted at least ten times. The chain links TRBV12-3 or TRBV12-4 to TRBJ1-5; no definite D call. This CDR3 region has 16 residues. V lost 5 bases, J lost 4 bases, and 18 bases lay in between. The DNA for the CDR3 is TGTGCCAGCAGTCCAAAGTGGCCGGCGGAGAATCAGCCCCAGCATTTT. This codes for CASSPKWPAENQPQHF.

This clonotype showed up many times. The chain joins TRBV29-1 to TRBJ2-5; 9 nucleotides align to TRBD2. Germline CDR1 is SQVTM and CDR2 is ANQGSEA. Trimming took 3 bases from V and 5 from J; bases not matched to a gene: 4. The CDR3 runs 13 residues. In DNA form, the CDR3 reads TGCAGCGTTGATCCTAGCGGGGCGGAGACCCAGTACTTC. Protein product: CSVDPSGAETQYF.

This clonotype was found many times. The chain links TRBV6-4 to TRBJ2-2; no clear D. Germline loops: CDR1 MRHNA, CDR2 SNTAGT. The V and J ends lost 3 bases and 3 bases respectively, with 5 bases between them. This CDR3 has 13 residues. Written as DNA, the CDR3 is TGTGCCAGCAGTGAAGAGTACACCGGGGAGCTGTTTTTT. Translation: CASSEEYTGELFF.

V is TRBV3-1 and J is TRBJ1-6, with D hard to call. Per the germline V gene, CDR1 is LGHDT and CDR2 is YNNKEL (reference sequence). V shed 5 bases and J shed 13 bases, with 3 bases lying between them. The length of the CDR3 is 9 residues. CDR3 in amino acids: CASSAPLHF. The CDR3 DNA sequence: TGTGCCAGCAGCGCTCCCCTCCACTTT.

The rearrangement uses TRBV4-1 and TRBJ1-1; D is unresolved. This CDR3 has 14 residues. Germline-derived CDR1 and CDR2 are MGHRA and YSYEKL. Trimming removed 1 base at V and 3 bases at J, with 9 bases between. In DNA, the CDR3 is TGCGCCAGCAGCCAAGGAGCAACAGACACTGAAGCTTTCTTT. Translation: CASSQGATDTEAFF.

This clonotype was detected a few times. The chain has TRBV5-4 and TRBJ2-7; 8 nucleotides agree with TRBD2. The CDR3 is 15 residues long. Unmatched junction bases numbered 10, after V lost 2 bases and J lost 6 bases. Germline V CDR1 and CDR2: SGHNT, YYREEE (reference sequence). The CDR3 sequence is CASSFTGGREGEQYF. The CDR3 coding sequence is TGTGCCAGCAGCTTTACGGGGGGGCGTGAGGGCGAGCAGTACTTC.

This clonotype was seen a few times. V is TRBV4-3 and J is TRBJ2-7; D remains ambiguous. Deletions cut 1 base from V and 0 bases from J, with 10 bases between. Germline V gene lookup returns CDR1 LGHNA and CDR2 YSLEER. The CDR3 has 15 amino acids. This CDR3 is CASSQVLTDSYEQYF. CDR3 in DNA: TGCGCCAGCAGCCAAGTATTGACTGACTCCTACGAGCAGTACTTC.

DNA for the CDR3: TGTGCCAGCAGTAGTACGCAGGGACCCAATCAGCCCCAGCATTTT. Its protein is CASSSTQGPNQPQHF. The gene calls are TRBV6-6 and TRBJ1-5; weak D call: TRBD1 (5 bases). This CDR3 spans 15 amino acids. Germline CDR1 and CDR2: MNHNY and SVGAGI (reference sequence). The V end was cut by 5 bases, the J end by 3 bases, with 14 bases between.

This chain uses TRBV29-1 with TRBJ2-1, with a possible D match to TRBD1 (6 bases). Trimming removed 2 bases from V and 9 bases from J, with 20 bases in between. This CDR3 spans 15 amino acids. From germline, CDR1 is SQVTM and CDR2 ANQGSEA. This CDR3 reads CSVERKRTEGIEQFF. The CDR3 DNA reads TGCAGCGTTGAACGTAAAAGGACAGAAGGGATTGAGCAGTTCTTC.

This clonotype was picked up many times. The chain uses TRBV7-9 and TRBJ2-7; tentative D call: TRBD1 (6 bases). There are 14 residues in the CDR3. Germline V lookup: CDR1 SEHNR, CDR2 FQNEAQ (reference sequence). The V end lost 5 bases, the J end lost 2 bases, and 13 bases lay between the germline ends. CDR3 nucleotide sequence: TGTGCCAGCAGCCTGGACAGCTACCCCTACGAGCAGTACTTC. It codes for CASSLDSYPYEQYF.

This clonotype occurred a few times. The chain employs TRBV18 and TRBJ2-6; D unresolved. Germline V gene data show CDR1 as KGHSH and CDR2 as LQKENI. Trimming took 1 base from V and 1 from J, leaving 8 bases between them. The CDR3 is made up of 16 amino acids. CDR3 DNA: TGTGCCAGCTCACCACTCCGCTTTTCTGGGGCCAACGTCCTGACTTTC. Protein: CASSPLRFSGANVLTF.

This clonotype occurred many times. The chain recombines TRBV7-2 with TRBJ1-6; D might be TRBD1 (5 bases). Germline V gives CDR1 SGHTA, CDR2 FQGNSA. Trimming pared 0 bases from V and 10 bases from J, leaving 13 bases between. CDR3 length: 15 amino acids. This CDR3 reads CASSLARGLHSPLHF. The CDR3 nucleotides are TGTGCCAGCAGCTTAGCGAGGGGTTTGCACTCACCCCTCCACTTT.

This chain links TRBV5-6 with TRBJ2-1, with D possibly matching TRBD2 (5 bases). CDR1 is SGHDT and CDR2 is YYEEEE in the germline V gene. CDR3 size: 15 residues. The V end was cut by 1 base, the J end by 0 bases, with 8 bases between. CDR3 DNA: TGTGCCAGCAGCTTGTACGACTACTCCTACAATGAGCAGTTCTTC. Its translation is CASSLYDYSYNEQFF.

The rearrangement joins TRBV6-5 to TRBJ2-3; TRBD2 aligns across 12 bases. V was clipped by 6 bases and J by 6 bases; unmatched bases: 13. Germline assignment: CDR1 MNHEY and CDR2 SVGAGI. There are 17 residues in the CDR3. The CDR3 loop is CASRLGGLAGIGDTQYF. The CDR3 nucleotides are TGTGCCAGCAGGTTGGGAGGACTAGCGGGAATCGGGGATACGCAGTATTTT.

This clonotype was found a few times. V usage is TRBV10-3 and J usage is TRBJ2-3; D gene unclear. This CDR3 region has 13 residues. Trimming took 7 bases from V and 2 from J, leaving 10 bases between them. Germline CDR1 ENHRY, CDR2 SYGVKD. The CDR3 sequence: CAITDGVTDTQYF. For the CDR3, the DNA is TGTGCCATCACCGATGGGGTCACAGATACGCAGTATTTT.

The chain combines TRBV7-3 with TRBJ2-5, with TRBD1 identical over 7 bases. The V gene end was trimmed by 0 bases and the J gene end by 4 bases; junction bases not matched to a gene: 8. The CDR3 extends over 16 amino acids. Germline assignment: CDR1 SGHTA and CDR2 FQGTGA. CDR3 region: CASSLTRQGLGETQYF. As DNA, the CDR3 is TGTGCCAGCAGCTTAACCAGACAGGGTCTCGGAGAGACCCAGTACTTC.

This clonotype was found many times. The chain couples TRBV6-2 or TRBV6-3 to TRBJ2-7; no firm D call. V dropped 6 bases and J dropped 6 bases, with 9 bases sitting between them. Germline V gives CDR1 MNHEY, CDR2 SVGEGT. CDR3 size: 11 residues. The CDR3 bases are TGTGCCAGCAGCCCACTCGGCGAGCAGTACTTC. As protein: CASSPLGEQYF.

The chain combines TRBV7-9 with TRBJ1-2, with D maybe TRBD1 (5 bases). V lost 0 bases and J lost 4, with 15 bases in between. This CDR3 is 16 amino acids long. Germline values: CDR1 SEHNR, CDR2 FQNEAQ (reference sequence). The CDR3 region is CASSLAAGVKLYGYTF. The CDR3 DNA reads TGTGCCAGCAGCTTAGCGGCGGGGGTAAAACTCTATGGCTACACCTTC.

This clonotype was counted many times. The gene calls are TRBV6-5 and TRBJ2-3; 11 bases are a match to TRBD1. J gave up 5 bases and V 4 bases, and 8 bases lay outside the gene matches. Germline CDR1 is MNHEY and CDR2 is SVGAGI. This CDR3 has 16 residues. CDR3 protein: CASSSKDRGHVDTQYF. DNA of the CDR3: TGTGCCAGCAGTTCAAAGGACAGGGGGCATGTAGATACGCAGTATTTT.

This clonotype was detected many times. The chain carries TRBV20-1 and TRBJ2-1, with 7 bases matching TRBD1. Germline V gives CDR1 DFQATT, CDR2 SNEGSKA (reference sequence). CDR3 length: 13 residues. After removal of 8 bases from V and 8 bases from J, the junction contained 12 bases not matched to a gene. In nucleotides, the CDR3 is TGCAGTACTTTTTTTCAGGGGGTCGATGAGCAGTTCTTC. It yields the protein CSTFFQGVDEQFF.